This T cell receptor beta chain was found in a study of siplizumab effects on memory and regulatory T cells. Study-wide results and caveats: Apparently key alloresponse contributors, naive T cells also seemed more diverse than memory cells.

TCRdb's copy holds only in-frame clones and misses some; the assay was immunoSEQ multiplex PCR. Of more than 95,000 clones in the sample, nearly 95% are singletons; the top ten hold roughly 0.62%. Details on this clone: The antigen remains unidentified.

Per the germline V gene, CDR1 is MNHNY and CDR2 is SVGAGI (reference sequence). The CDR3 consists of 14 residues. Between the trimmed V and J ends, which lost 5 bases and 1 base, there was a span of 11 bases. The origin of this receptor is a human donor in good health. Sequencing used Tregs sorted from blood. The chain couples TRBV6-6 to TRBJ1-1; no clear D. The CDR3 DNA follows: TGTGCCAGCAGTATGCCATATAAGAACACTGAAGCTTTCTTT. It codes for CASSMPYKNTEAFF.